The clone carrying this TCR beta chain is a singleton in its sample. Its antigen is as yet unknown. This entry is derived from a study of OX40 agonist ivuxolimab in advanced cancers. Background on the study: Patients received ivuxolimab, an agonistic anti-OX40 (CD134) antibody. Partial responses were achieved by three patients: one hepatocellular carcinoma, two cutaneous melanoma. Treatment received earlier with anti-PD-1, anti-PD-L1 or anti-CTLA-4 agents was allowed, and more than 30% had some.

Germline CDR1 is SGHNT and CDR2 is YYREEE (reference sequence). V lost 7 bases, J lost 3 bases, and 22 bases lay in between. CDR3 length equals 16 residues. Whole-study results and caveats: Among T cells, CD8+ cells averaged more expanded clones than CD4+ cells.

Assay used: immunoSEQ multiplex PCR; TCRdb lists only in-frame clones, some missing. The table lists tens of thousands of clones, approximately 94% of them singletons, with around 12% in the top ten. The starting material was CD4+ or CD8+ T cells sorted from blood, obtained in a trial of the OX40 agonist ivuxolimab. This receptor was identified in an adult with an advanced solid tumor such as melanoma, head and neck, liver or kidney cancer. V usage is TRBV5-4 and J usage is TRBJ1-2; maybe TRBD1 (5 bases). The CDR3 DNA reads TGTGCCAGCCGCCCTAGGGGAACAGCCTTCTACTATGGCTACACCTTC. Encoded protein: CASRPRGTAFYYGYTF.